This is a list of T cell receptor beta chains from one sample in a study of blood T cell repertoires in COVID-19. The method was immunoSEQ multiplex PCR; TCRdb's version includes in-frame clones alone and lacks a portion of them. The table lists tens of thousands of clones, over 75% of them singletons. Sequenced: peripheral blood. These receptors all come from a man between 65 and 85 years old with acute or convalescent COVID-19. Each CDR3 is given with its conserved first and last residue. D genes are given only for firm matches. The size entry is marked missing in some rows and otherwise reads once, few, many or a size class.

TGTGCCAGCAGCCCCTCGGCGGGAGAGGTCGAGCAGTACTTC CASSPSAGEVEQYF TRBJ2-7 TRBD2 NA TRBV7-2
TGCGCCAGCAGCTTCGAAACAAACACCGGGGAGCTGTTTTTT CASSFETNTGELFF TRBJ2-2 NA NA TRBV5-1
TGTGCCAGTAGTCCCCAAAACTACCAAGAGACCCAGTACTTC CASSPQNYQETQYF TRBJ2-5 NA NA TRBV19
TGTGCCACCGCCCTTTTAGGGAGTGATACGCAGTATTTT CATALLGSDTQYF TRBJ2-3 NA NA TRBV11-2
TGTGCCAGCGCCAAGACTCTTGGTGAGACTGAAGCTTTCTTT CASAKTLGETEAFF TRBJ1-1 NA few TRBV2
TGCGCCAGCAGCCAAGATCCCGGACAGGGGCCCATCGAGACCCAGTACTTC CASSQDPGQGPIETQYF TRBJ2-5 TRBD1 NA TRBV4-1
TGTGCCAGCAGCCTGGGACAGGGGCTCTACGAGCAGTACTTC CASSLGQGLYEQYF TRBJ2-7 TRBD1 NA TRBV5-5
TGTGCCAGTAGTATTGGGAGGACTGAAGCTTTCTTT CASSIGRTEAFF TRBJ1-1 NA few TRBV19
TGTGCCAGCAGTGAACGCCCTCTGATAGCGGACGAGCAGTACTTC CASSERPLIADEQYF TRBJ2-7 NA NA TRBV2
TGCGCCAGCAGCTTGGGGGGCCCGAAGGACAATTCACCCCTCCACTTT CASSLGGPKDNSPLHF TRBJ1-6 NA NA TRBV5-1
TGTGCCAGCAGCTTAGAGGGGGCAGACAATCAGCCCCAGCATTTT CASSLEGADNQPQHF TRBJ1-5 TRBD1 NA TRBV7-2
TGTGCCAGCAGCGTACGGGTCGATATAGTTGGTGGCTACACCTTC CASSVRVDIVGGYTF TRBJ1-2 NA NA TRBV9
TGTGCCAGCAGCGATCAGGGGACCGTTAAGTATTTT CASSDQGTVKYF TRBJ2-3 NA once TRBV7-9
TGTGCCAGCAGCGTAGGCGGCGGGACTAGCACAGATACGCAGTATTTT CASSVGGGTSTDTQYF TRBJ2-3 NA NA TRBV9
TGTGCCAGCAGCTCGGGACTGAACTCCTACGAGCAGTACTTC CASSSGLNSYEQYF TRBJ2-7 NA NA TRBV11-3
TGCAGCGTTGAGGGGACAGGCCTACAAGAGACCCAGTACTTC CSVEGTGLQETQYF TRBJ2-5 TRBD1 few TRBV29-1
TGTGCCAGCAGCTCGCCGGACAAGCGACGGAACACCATATATTTT CASSSPDKRRNTIYF TRBJ1-3 NA NA TRBV11-2
TGCGCCAGCAGAACGACAGGGGGCGTCTACGAGCAGTACTTC CASRTTGGVYEQYF TRBJ2-7 TRBD1 NA TRBV10-1
TGTGCCAGCAGCTCTCCCGGCAGGGGAGCTTTCTTT CASSSPGRGAFF TRBJ1-1 NA once TRBV7-2
TGCAGTGCTCACAAAAACATTCAGTACTTC CSAHKNIQYF TRBJ2-4 NA NA TRBV20-1
TGTGCCACCAGTGATCCAGGGCCTAATGAAAAACTGTTTTTT CATSDPGPNEKLFF TRBJ1-4 NA NA TRBV24-1
TGCGCCAGCAGCCAAAGACTAGCGGGAATCAACGAGCAGTACTTC CASSQRLAGINEQYF TRBJ2-7 TRBD2 NA TRBV4-3
TGTGCCAGCAGTTCTACCGGGGAGCTGTTTTTT CASSSTGELFF TRBJ2-2 NA NA TRBV12-3/TRBV12-4
TGTGCCAGCGGAGGGGCAGGAATAAGCACAGATACGCAGTATTTT CASGGAGISTDTQYF TRBJ2-3 NA NA TRBV9
TGTGCCAGTAGTATGTTGAGGGGGCCGAACACCGGGGAGCTGTTTTTT CASSMLRGPNTGELFF TRBJ2-2 TRBD1 NA TRBV19
TGTGCCAGCAGTAGGGACAGGGGGTCCAATCAGCCCCAGCATTTT CASSRDRGSNQPQHF TRBJ1-5 TRBD1 NA TRBV6-5